The clone carrying this TCR beta chain was counted between two and nine times. What it binds is not known. This entry is derived from a study of Ad26.COV2.S vaccination and SARS-CoV-2 variants. Background on the study: Dosing was one shot or two shots 56 days apart.

Study results and limitations: Higher spike-specific TCR breadth was found in vaccine recipients than in placebo recipients.

The table came from immunoSEQ multiplex PCR; TCRdb's copy has only in-frame clones and leaves some out. The repertoire holds roughly 510,000 clones, with around 85% as singletons. Treatment: some 20 received Ad26.COV2.S at low or high dose, single or two shots; about 5 received placebo; per-sample allocation not given. The samples were gathered on day 63 after the first injection of vaccine or placebo. The source is a person between 18 and 65 years old who received the Ad26.COV2.S COVID-19 vaccine or a placebo. The material was peripheral blood, obtained in a trial of Ad26.COV2.S vaccine versus placebo.

CDR3 sequence: CASSLGRGTDTQYF. CDR3 DNA sequence: TGTGCCAGCAGCTTAGGCAGGGGCACAGATACGCAGTATTTT. This chain joins TRBV5-8 and TRBJ2-3, with TRBD1 as a possible D gene (5 bases). CDR3 length: 14 amino acids. Germline V gene lookup returns CDR1 SGHTS and CDR2 YDEGEE. With 2 bases removed from V and 1 base from J, the gap between germline ends came to 8 bases.